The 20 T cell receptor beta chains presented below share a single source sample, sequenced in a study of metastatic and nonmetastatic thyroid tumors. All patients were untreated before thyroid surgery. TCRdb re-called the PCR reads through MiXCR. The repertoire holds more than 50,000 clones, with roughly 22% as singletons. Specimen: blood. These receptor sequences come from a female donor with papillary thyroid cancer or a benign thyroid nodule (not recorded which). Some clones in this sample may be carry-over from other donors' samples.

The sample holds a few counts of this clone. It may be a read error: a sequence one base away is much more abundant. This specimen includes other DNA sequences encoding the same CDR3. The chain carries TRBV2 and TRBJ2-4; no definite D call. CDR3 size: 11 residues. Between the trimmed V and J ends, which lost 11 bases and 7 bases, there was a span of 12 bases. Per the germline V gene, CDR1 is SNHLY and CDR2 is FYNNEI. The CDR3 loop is CAGLVKNIQYF. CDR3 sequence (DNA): TGTGCCGGGCTAGTAAAGAACATTCAGTACTTC.

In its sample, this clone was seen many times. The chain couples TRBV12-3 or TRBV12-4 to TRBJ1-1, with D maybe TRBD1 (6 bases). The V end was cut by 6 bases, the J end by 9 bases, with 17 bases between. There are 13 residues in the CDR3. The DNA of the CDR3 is TGTGCCAGCAGCAGCCGGGACACAGGGAAAGCTTTCTTT. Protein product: CASSSRDTGKAFF.

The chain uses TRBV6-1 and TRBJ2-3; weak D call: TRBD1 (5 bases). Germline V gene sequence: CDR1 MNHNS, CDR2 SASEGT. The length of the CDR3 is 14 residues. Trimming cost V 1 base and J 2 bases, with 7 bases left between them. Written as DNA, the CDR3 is TGTGCCAGCAGTGAAGGGGGCCACACAGATACGCAGTATTTT. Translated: CASSEGGHTDTQYF.

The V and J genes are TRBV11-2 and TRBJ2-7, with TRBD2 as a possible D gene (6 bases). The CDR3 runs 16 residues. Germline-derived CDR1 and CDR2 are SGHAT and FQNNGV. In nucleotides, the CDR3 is TGTTCCATCAGCTTAGATCTGGGGCTAGCGCCGTACGAGCAGTACTTC. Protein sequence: CSISLDLGLAPYEQYF.

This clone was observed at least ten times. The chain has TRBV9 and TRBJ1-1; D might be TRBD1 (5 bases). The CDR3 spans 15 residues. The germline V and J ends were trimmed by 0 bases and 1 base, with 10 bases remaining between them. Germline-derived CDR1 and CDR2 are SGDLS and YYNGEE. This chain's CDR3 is CASSVEGSPNTEAFF. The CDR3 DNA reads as TGTGCCAGCAGCGTAGAGGGGAGCCCGAACACTGAAGCTTTCTTT.

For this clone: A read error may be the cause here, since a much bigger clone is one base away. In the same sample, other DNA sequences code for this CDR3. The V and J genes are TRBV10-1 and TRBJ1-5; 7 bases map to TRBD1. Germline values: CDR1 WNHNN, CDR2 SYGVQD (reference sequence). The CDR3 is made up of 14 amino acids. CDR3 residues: CASKSTGDNQPQHF. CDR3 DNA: TGCGCCAGCAAGAGTACAGGGGATAATCAGCCTCAGCATTTT.

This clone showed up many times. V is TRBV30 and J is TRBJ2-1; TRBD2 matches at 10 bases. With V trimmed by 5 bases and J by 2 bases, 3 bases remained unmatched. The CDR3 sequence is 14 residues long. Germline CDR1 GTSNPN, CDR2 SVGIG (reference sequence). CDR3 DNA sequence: TGTGCCTGGGACCTAGCGGGAGCCTACAATGAGCAGTTCTTC. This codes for CAWDLAGAYNEQFF.

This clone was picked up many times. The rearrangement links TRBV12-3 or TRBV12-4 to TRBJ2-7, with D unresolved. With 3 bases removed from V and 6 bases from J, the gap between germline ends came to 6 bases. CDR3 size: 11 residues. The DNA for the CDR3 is TGTGCCAGCAGTTTTGTGGGCGAGCAGTACTTC. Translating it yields CASSFVGEQYF.

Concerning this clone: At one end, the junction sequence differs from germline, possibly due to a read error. This CDR3 is CDSSYSNFRGLNGYSF. Here the CDR3 DNA reads TGTGACAGCAGTTACTCAAATTTTAGGGGGTTGAATGGCTACTCCTTC. The gene calls are TRBV6-5 and TRBJ1-2, with D possibly matching TRBD1 (6 bases). Per germline, CDR1 MNHEY and CDR2 SVGAGI. This CDR3 contains 16 residues.

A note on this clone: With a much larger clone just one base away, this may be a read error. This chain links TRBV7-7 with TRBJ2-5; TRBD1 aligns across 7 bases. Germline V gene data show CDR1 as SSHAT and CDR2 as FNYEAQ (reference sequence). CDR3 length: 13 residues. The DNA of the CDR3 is TGTGCTAGCAGCTCGGGACAGAAAAAGACCCAGTACTTC. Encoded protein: CASSSGQKKTQYF.

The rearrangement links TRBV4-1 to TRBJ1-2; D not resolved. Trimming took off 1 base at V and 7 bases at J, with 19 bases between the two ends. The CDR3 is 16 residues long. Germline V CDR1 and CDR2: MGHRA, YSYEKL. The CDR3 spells CASSQGGRITHFGYTF. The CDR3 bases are TGCGCCAGCAGCCAAGGAGGACGGATCACTCACTTTGGCTACACCTTC.

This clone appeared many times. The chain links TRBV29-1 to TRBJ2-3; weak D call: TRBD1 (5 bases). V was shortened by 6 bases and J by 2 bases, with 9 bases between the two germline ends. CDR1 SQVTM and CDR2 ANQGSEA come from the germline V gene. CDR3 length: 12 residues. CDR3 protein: CSVGQITDTQYF. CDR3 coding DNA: TGCAGCGTAGGACAAATCACAGATACGCAGTATTTT.

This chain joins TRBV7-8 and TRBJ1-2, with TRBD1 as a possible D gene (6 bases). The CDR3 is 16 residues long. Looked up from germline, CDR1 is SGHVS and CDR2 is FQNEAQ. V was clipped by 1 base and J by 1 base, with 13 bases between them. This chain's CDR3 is CASSLGQVSVNYGYTF. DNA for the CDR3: TGTGCCAGCAGCTTAGGACAGGTGTCTGTTAACTATGGCTACACCTTC.

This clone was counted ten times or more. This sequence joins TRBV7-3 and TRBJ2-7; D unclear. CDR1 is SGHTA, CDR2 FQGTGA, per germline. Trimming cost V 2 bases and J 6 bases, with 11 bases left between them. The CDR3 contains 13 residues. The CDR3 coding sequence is TGTGCCAGCAGCTTAGCCCCATCTAGCGAGCAGTACTTC. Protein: CASSLAPSSEQYF.

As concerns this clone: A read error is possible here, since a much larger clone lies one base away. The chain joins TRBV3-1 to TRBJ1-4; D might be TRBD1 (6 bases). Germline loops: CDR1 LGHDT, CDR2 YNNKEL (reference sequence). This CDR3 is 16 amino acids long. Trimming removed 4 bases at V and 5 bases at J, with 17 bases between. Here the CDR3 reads CASSPRDMSRNEKLFF. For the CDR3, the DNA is TGTGCCAGCAGCCCCCGGGACATGAGCCGGAATGAAAAACTGTTTTTT.

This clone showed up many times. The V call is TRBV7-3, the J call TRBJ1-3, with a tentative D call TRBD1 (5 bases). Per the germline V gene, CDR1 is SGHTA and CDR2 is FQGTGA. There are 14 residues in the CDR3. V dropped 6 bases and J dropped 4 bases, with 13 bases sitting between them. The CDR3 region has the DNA TGTGCCAGCAGTCTTACTGGGGCCGGAAACACCATATATTTT. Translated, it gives CASSLTGAGNTIYF.

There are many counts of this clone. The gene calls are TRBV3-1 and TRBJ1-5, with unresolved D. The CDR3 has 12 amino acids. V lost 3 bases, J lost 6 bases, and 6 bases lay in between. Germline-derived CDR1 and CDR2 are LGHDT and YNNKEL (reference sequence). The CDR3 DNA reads TGTGCCAGCAGCCAGGTAGGTCAGCCCCAGCATTTT. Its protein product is CASSQVGQPQHF.

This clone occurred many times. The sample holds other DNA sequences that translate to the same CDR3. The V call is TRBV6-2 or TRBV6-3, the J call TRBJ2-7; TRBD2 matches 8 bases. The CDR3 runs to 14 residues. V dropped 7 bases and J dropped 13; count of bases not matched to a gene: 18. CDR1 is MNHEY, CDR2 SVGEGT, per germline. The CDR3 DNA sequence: TGTGCCAGCACGCCCCGACAGGTGGCGGGAGGCCTATACTTC. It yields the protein CASTPRQVAGGLYF.

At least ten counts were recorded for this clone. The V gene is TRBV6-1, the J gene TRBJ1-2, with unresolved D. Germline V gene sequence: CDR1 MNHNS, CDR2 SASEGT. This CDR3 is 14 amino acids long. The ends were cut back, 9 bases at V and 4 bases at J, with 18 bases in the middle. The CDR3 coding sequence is TGTGCCAGAATAGTTGGGGAGGGTGGCTATGGCTACACCTTC. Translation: CARIVGEGGYGYTF.

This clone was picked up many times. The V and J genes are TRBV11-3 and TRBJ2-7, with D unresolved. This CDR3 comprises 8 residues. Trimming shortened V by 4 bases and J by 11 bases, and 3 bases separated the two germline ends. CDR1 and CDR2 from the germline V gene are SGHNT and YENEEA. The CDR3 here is CASSSEYF. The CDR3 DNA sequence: TGTGCCAGCAGCTCCGAGTACTTC.